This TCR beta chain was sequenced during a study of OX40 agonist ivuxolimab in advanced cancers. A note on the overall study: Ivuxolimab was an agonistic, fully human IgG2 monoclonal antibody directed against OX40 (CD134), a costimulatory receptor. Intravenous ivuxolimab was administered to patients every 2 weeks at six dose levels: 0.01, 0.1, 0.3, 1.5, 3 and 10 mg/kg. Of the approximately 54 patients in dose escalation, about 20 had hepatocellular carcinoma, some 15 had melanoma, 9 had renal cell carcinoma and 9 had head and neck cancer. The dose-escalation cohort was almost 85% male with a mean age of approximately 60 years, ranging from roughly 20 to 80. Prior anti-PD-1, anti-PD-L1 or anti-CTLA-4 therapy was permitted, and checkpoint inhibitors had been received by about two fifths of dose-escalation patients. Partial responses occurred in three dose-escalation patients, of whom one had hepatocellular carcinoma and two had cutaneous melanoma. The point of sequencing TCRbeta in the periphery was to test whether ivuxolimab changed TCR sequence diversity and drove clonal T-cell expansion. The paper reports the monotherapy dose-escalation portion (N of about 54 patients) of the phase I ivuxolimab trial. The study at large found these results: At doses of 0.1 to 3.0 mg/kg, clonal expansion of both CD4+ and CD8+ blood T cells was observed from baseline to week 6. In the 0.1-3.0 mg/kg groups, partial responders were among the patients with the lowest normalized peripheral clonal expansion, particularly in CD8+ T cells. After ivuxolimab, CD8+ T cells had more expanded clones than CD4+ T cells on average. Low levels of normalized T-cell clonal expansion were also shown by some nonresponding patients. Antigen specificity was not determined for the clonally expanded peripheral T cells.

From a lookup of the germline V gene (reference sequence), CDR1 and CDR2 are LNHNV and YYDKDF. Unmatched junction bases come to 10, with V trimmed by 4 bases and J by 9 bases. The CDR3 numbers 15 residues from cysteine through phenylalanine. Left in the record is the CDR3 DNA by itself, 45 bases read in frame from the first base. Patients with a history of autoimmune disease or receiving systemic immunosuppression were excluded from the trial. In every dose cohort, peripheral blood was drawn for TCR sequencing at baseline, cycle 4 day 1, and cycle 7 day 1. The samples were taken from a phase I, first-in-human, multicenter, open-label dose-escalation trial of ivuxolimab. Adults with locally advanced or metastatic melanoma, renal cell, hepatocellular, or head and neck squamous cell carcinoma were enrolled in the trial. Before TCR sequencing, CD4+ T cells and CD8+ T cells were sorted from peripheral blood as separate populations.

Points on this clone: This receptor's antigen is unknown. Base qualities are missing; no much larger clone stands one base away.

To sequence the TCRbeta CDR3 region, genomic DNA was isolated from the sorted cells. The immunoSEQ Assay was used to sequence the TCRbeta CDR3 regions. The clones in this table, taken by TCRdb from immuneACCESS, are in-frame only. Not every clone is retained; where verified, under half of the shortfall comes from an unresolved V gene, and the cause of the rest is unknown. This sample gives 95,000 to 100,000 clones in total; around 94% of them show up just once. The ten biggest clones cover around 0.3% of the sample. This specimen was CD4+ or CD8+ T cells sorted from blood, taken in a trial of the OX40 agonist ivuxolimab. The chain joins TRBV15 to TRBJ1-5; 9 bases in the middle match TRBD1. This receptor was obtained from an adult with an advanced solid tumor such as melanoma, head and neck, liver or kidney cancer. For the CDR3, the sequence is CATSKTGGSRGPQHF. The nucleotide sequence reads TGTGCCACCAGCAAGACAGGGGGAAGCAGGGGGCCCCAGCATTTT.